Below are 20 T cell receptor beta chains sequenced from a single sample in a study of T cell responses to AZD1222 COVID-19 vaccine. Profiling relied on immunoSEQ multiplex PCR, and the TCRdb table lists in-frame clones only, not all of them. The table shows more than 120,000 clones, with around nine tenths occurring only once. Sequenced material: peripheral blood, taken 28 days after the second AZD1222 dose. Receptors were obtained from an adult who received the AZD1222 COVID-19 vaccine.

The sample holds one count of this clone. V gene TRBV19 combines with J gene TRBJ1-5; D gene unclear. Trimming left V 4 bases short and J 1 base short, with 11 bases between. The CDR3 has 15 residues. The germline V gene encodes CDR1 LNHDA and CDR2 SQIVND (reference sequence). The CDR3 loop is CASSKGRPSNQPQHF. The CDR3 region has the DNA TGTGCCAGTAGTAAAGGCCGTCCGAGCAATCAGCCCCAGCATTTT.

The chain recombines TRBV18 with TRBJ1-4; a possible D gene is TRBD1 (5 bases). V lost 3 bases to trimming and J lost 4 bases, with 12 bases between them. This CDR3 is built from 15 residues. Germline CDR1 and CDR2: KGHSH and LQKENI. CDR3 sequence: CASSPRDGNNEKLFF. The CDR3 DNA sequence: TGTGCCAGCTCACCGCGGGACGGAAATAATGAAAAACTGTTTTTT.

The chain carries TRBV2 and TRBJ1-2; 7 bases are shared with TRBD1. This CDR3 region has 17 residues. V shed 2 bases, J shed 0 bases, and the junction held 9 bases outside the gene matches. Germline assignment: CDR1 SNHLY and CDR2 FYNNEI. The CDR3 DNA reads as TGTGCCAGCAGTGAAATGGGGACAGATCGAACTAACTATGGCTACACCTTC. It codes for CASSEMGTDRTNYGYTF.

The V and J genes are TRBV6-4 and TRBJ1-2, with 8 bases that match TRBD1. The CDR3 has 15 amino acids. Trimming took 6 bases from V and 7 from J; bases not matched to a gene: 13. The germline CDR1 and CDR2 sequences are MRHNA and SNTAGT. The CDR3 reads CASSPGGRALGGYTF. The CDR3 DNA reads as TGTGCCAGCAGCCCAGGGGGCAGGGCCCTCGGTGGCTACACCTTC.

The V gene is TRBV19, the J gene TRBJ1-1, with a weak D call TRBD1 (6 bases). V dropped 6 bases and J dropped 3 bases, with 17 bases sitting between them. There are 15 residues in the CDR3. The V gene's germline CDR1 is LNHDA and CDR2 SQIVND (reference sequence). CDR3 sequence (DNA): TGTGCCAGTAGACAAAACACAAGGACAGACACTGAAGCTTTCTTT. Residues: CASRQNTRTDTEAFF.

This rearrangement joins TRBV19 to TRBJ2-3; possibly TRBD2 for D (5 bases). The CDR3 consists of 12 residues. The germline V gene has CDR1 LNHDA and CDR2 SQIVND (reference sequence). The germline V and J ends were trimmed by 7 bases and 5 bases, with 10 bases remaining between them. This CDR3 reads CASTPEGDTQYF. CDR3 nucleotide sequence: TGTGCCAGTACCCCCGAGGGAGATACGCAGTATTTT.

This clone appeared once. This chain's CDR3 is CASSPGTPVETQYF. The CDR3 nucleotides read TGCGCCAGCAGCCCCGGGACACCAGTGGAGACCCAGTACTTC. This sequence joins TRBV5-1 and TRBJ2-5, with D possibly TRBD1 on 6 matching bases. Germline values: CDR1 SGHRS, CDR2 YFSETQ. The CDR3 is 14 residues long. V lost 4 bases and J 5 bases, leaving 15 bases between the germline ends.

The rearrangement links TRBV7-2 to TRBJ2-2, with 7 bases identical to TRBD2. Germline V lookup: CDR1 SGHTA, CDR2 FQGNSA. The CDR3 totals 15 residues. V was pared by 10 bases and J by 0 bases, with 8 bases of the junction left unmatched. CDR3 DNA: TGTGCCACCCAACTAGCGAGATCGAACACCGGGGAGCTGTTTTTT. Its protein product is CATQLARSNTGELFF.

The V and J genes are TRBV4-1 and TRBJ2-3, with D perhaps matching TRBD1 or TRBD2 (5 bases each). The CDR3 length is 15 residues. Germline V gene lookup returns CDR1 MGHRA and CDR2 YSYEKL. Trimming stripped 4 bases from V and 8 bases from J, with 19 bases between. The chain's CDR3 is CASSRGATARGTQYF. In DNA form, the CDR3 reads TGCGCCAGCAGCCGCGGAGCGACAGCCCGGGGTACGCAGTATTTT.

The genes are TRBV23-1 and TRBJ2-7; D is perhaps TRBD1 (6 bases). TRBV23-1 is treated as an ORF (open reading frame) with a function not yet certain. The CDR3 has 14 residues. Trimming pared 5 bases from V and 1 base from J, leaving 12 bases between. Written as DNA, the CDR3 is TGCGCCAGCAGTGGCCGGGACAAGTCCTACGAGCAGTACGTC. It codes for CASSGRDKSYEQYV.

J is TRBJ2-1 and V is TRBV7-2, with a weak D call TRBD2 (6 bases). The CDR3 sequence is 13 residues long. V dropped 5 bases and J dropped 6 bases, with 11 bases sitting between them. CDR1 and CDR2 from the germline V gene are SGHTA and FQGNSA. The CDR3 region is CASSPGTLNEQFF. The CDR3 DNA reads TGTGCCAGCAGCCCCGGGACTCTCAATGAGCAGTTCTTC.

J is TRBJ1-5 and V is TRBV28; 9 bases match TRBD1. V shed 1 base and J 3 bases; nucleotides not matched to a gene: 13. The CDR3 runs to 19 residues. Germline-derived CDR1 and CDR2 are MDHEN and SYDVKM. CDR3 sequence (DNA): TGTGCCAGCAGTTTATACCGGGACAGGGTGAACCTAGTCAATCAGCCCCAGCATTTT. Translation: CASSLYRDRVNLVNQPQHF.

This sequence joins TRBV5-5 and TRBJ2-3, with 7 positions matching TRBD1. Germline lookup yields CDR1 SGHKS and CDR2 YYEKEE (reference sequence). Trimming took 7 bases from V and 2 from J; bases not matched to a gene: 7. This CDR3 contains 14 residues. The CDR3 spells CASGRDSPTDTQYF. CDR3 sequence (DNA): TGTGCCAGCGGACGGGACAGCCCCACAGATACGCAGTATTTT.

This sequence joins TRBV10-3 and TRBJ2-7; D remains unclear. There are 12 residues in the CDR3. Germline-derived CDR1 and CDR2 are ENHRY and SYGVKD. The V and J ends lost 0 bases and 5 bases respectively, with 5 bases between them. The CDR3 DNA reads as TGTGCCATCAGTGAGTCCCAGGACGAGCAGTACTTC. Protein product: CAISESQDEQYF.

The J gene is TRBJ1-3, the V gene TRBV18; possible D gene TRBD1, 6 bases. This CDR3 has 13 amino acids. CDR1 is KGHSH and CDR2 is LQKENI in the germline V gene. V gave up 5 bases and J gave up 1 base, with 6 bases separating them. The CDR3 DNA follows: TGTGCCAGCTCAACAGGGTCTGGAAACACCATATATTTT. Protein: CASSTGSGNTIYF.

V gene TRBV28 combines with J gene TRBJ1-2; D call uncertain. The CDR3 runs to 12 residues. Per germline, CDR1 MDHEN and CDR2 SYDVKM. The V and J ends lost 6 bases and 8 bases respectively, with 13 bases between them. CDR3 in amino acids: CASSYNREGYTF. CDR3 bases: TGTGCCAGCAGCTACAACCGGGAGGGCTACACCTTC.

This clone was picked up one time. The chain employs TRBV6-4 and TRBJ2-7, with D unclear. Between the trimmed V and J ends, which lost 7 bases and 1 base, there was a span of 8 bases. The CDR3 has 12 residues. Germline V gene lookup returns CDR1 MRHNA and CDR2 SNTAGT. The CDR3 region is CASNSQSYEQYF. The CDR3 region has the DNA TGTGCCAGCAATTCCCAGTCCTACGAGCAGTACTTC.

The V call is TRBV7-9, the J call TRBJ2-5, with TRBD1 matching over 11 bases. From germline, CDR1 is SEHNR and CDR2 FQNEAQ (reference sequence). The V segment lost 5 bases and the J segment 4 bases; nucleotides outside the gene matches: 9. This CDR3 has 16 amino acids. CDR3 nucleotides: TGTGCCAGCAGCGCGGACAGGGGGCTTAGTCGAGAGACCCAGTACTTC. Its protein is CASSADRGLSRETQYF.

V gene TRBV5-4 combines with J gene TRBJ1-3, with no clear D. Trimming stripped 5 bases from V and 4 bases from J, with 19 bases between. The CDR3 is 16 residues long. From germline, CDR1 is SGHNT and CDR2 YYREEE (reference sequence). The CDR3 sequence is CASSFVDPGLGNTIYF. The CDR3 region has the DNA TGTGCCAGCAGTTTCGTGGACCCAGGATTAGGAAACACCATATATTTT.

The CDR3 DNA is TGTGCCAGCAGCTTGTACGGGGGCACTGAAGCTTTCTTT. It specifies CASSLYGGTEAFF. V gene TRBV5-4 combines with J gene TRBJ1-1, with D possibly being TRBD1 (5 bases). V was shortened by 1 base and J by 4 bases, with 8 bases between the two germline ends. The germline V gene encodes CDR1 SGHNT and CDR2 YYREEE (reference sequence). The CDR3 is 13 amino acids.